The 18 T cell receptor beta chains in this list originate from one sample, sequenced in a study of blood T cell repertoires in COVID-19. TCRdb keeps only in-frame clones here, not all; method: immunoSEQ multiplex PCR. Of tens of thousands of clones in the sample, about four fifths were seen once. Source material: peripheral blood. The receptors here all came from a man between 45 and 60 years old with acute or convalescent COVID-19.

This sequence joins TRBV27 and TRBJ1-1, with TRBD1 matching 10 bases. The ends lost 5 bases at V and 3 bases at J; junction bases unmatched: 9. This CDR3 is 16 amino acids long. In germline, CDR1 is MNHEY, CDR2 SMNVEV (reference sequence). Here the CDR3 DNA reads TGTGCCAGCAGTCCTTCCCAGACAGGGGGCTACACTGAAGCTTTCTTT. Amino acids: CASSPSQTGGYTEAFF.

The chain combines TRBV15 with TRBJ1-2, with a possible D match to TRBD1 (5 bases). This CDR3 contains 11 residues. Trimming left V 6 bases short and J 4 bases short, with 6 bases between. The germline V gene has CDR1 LNHNV and CDR2 YYDKDF (reference sequence). The CDR3 reads CATSQGYGYTF. The CDR3 coding sequence is TGTGCCACCAGTCAGGGCTATGGCTACACCTTC. The full variable domain, its missing parts supplied by reference TRBV15 and TRBJ1-2, is DAMVIQNPRYQVTQFGKPVTLSCSQTLNHNVMYWYQQKSSQAPKLLFHYYDKDFNNEADTPDNFQSRRPNTSFCFLDIRSPGLGDTAMYLCATSQGYGYTFGSGTRLTVV.

This chain links TRBV27 with TRBJ1-1; a possible D gene is TRBD1 (5 bases). In germline, CDR1 is MNHEY, CDR2 SMNVEV (reference sequence). The CDR3 is made up of 14 amino acids. The V gene lost 7 bases and the J gene lost 0 bases, with 12 bases spanning the gap. This chain's CDR3 is CASIRRGLNTEAFF. As DNA, the CDR3 is TGTGCCAGCATCCGAAGGGGCCTGAACACTGAAGCTTTCTTT.

CDR3 nucleotides: TGTGCCAGCAGCCAAAACCGGGCCAAGGGGGATGAAAAACTGTTTTTT. Its translation is CASSQNRAKGDEKLFF. The rearrangement joins TRBV3-1 (or the pseudogene TRBV3-2) to TRBJ1-4, with D possibly being TRBD1 (6 bases). Germline V gene data show CDR1 as LGHDT and CDR2 as YNNKEL (reference sequence). Trimming removed 2 bases at V and 6 bases at J, with 16 bases between. The CDR3 sequence is 16 residues long.

V usage is TRBV6-2 or TRBV6-3 and J usage is TRBJ2-3, with 15 bases aligning to TRBD2. CDR1 and CDR2 (germline): MNHEY, SVGEGT. The ends lost 6 bases at V and 11 bases at J; junction bases unmatched: 6. This CDR3 spans 14 amino acids. The CDR3 sequence is CASSLGLAGGRQYF. The CDR3 DNA reads as TGTGCCAGCAGCCTGGGACTAGCGGGGGGTAGGCAGTATTTT.

The chain recombines TRBV6-2 or TRBV6-3 with TRBJ2-1, with 11 bases fitting TRBD2. The junction had 12 bases not matched to a gene; V was cut back by 2 bases and J by 9 bases. Germline lookup yields CDR1 MNHEY and CDR2 SVGEGT. The CDR3 loop spans 17 amino acids. The CDR3 loop reads CASSYRQTSGRTGEQFF. The DNA for the CDR3 is TGTGCCAGCAGTTACCGTCAAACTAGCGGGAGAACCGGTGAGCAGTTCTTC.

The rearrangement links TRBV3-1 (or the pseudogene TRBV3-2) to TRBJ2-1; tentatively, D is TRBD1 (6 bases). Between the trimmed V and J ends, which lost 1 base and 3 bases, there was a span of 13 bases. The germline gives CDR1 LGHDT, CDR2 YNNKEL (reference sequence). CDR3 length: 16 amino acids. The CDR3: CASSQAGVGGYNEQFF. In DNA form, the CDR3 reads TGTGCCAGCAGCCAAGCAGGGGTCGGCGGCTACAATGAGCAGTTCTTC.

The chain employs TRBV7-8 and TRBJ2-7, with D perhaps matching TRBD1 (6 bases). Germline CDR1 is SGHVS and CDR2 is FQNEAQ. V lost 5 bases and J 10 bases, leaving 12 bases between the germline ends. This CDR3 spans 11 amino acids. In DNA form, the CDR3 reads TGTGCCAGCAGCCCGCCGGGACAACAGTACTTC. This sequence encodes CASSPPGQQYF. Complete variable domain (other parts from reference TRBV7-8 and TRBJ2-7): GAGVSQSPRYKVAKRGQDVALRCDPISGHVSLFWYQQALGQGPEFLTYFQNEAQLDKSGLPSDRFFAERPEGSVSTLKIQRTQQEDSAVYLCASSPPGQQYFGPGTRLTVT.

The genes are TRBV7-9 and TRBJ1-1; TRBD1 aligns across 9 bases. Germline V gene lookup returns CDR1 SEHNR and CDR2 FQNEAQ (reference sequence). J gave up 1 base and V 5 bases, and 5 bases lay outside the gene matches. The CDR3 consists of 15 residues. The CDR3 sequence: CASSLRTGANTEAFF. The CDR3 region has the DNA TGTGCCAGCAGCCTTAGGACAGGGGCGAACACTGAAGCTTTCTTT.

In this sample, this clone turned up once. The chain joins TRBV15 to TRBJ2-7, with D possibly being TRBD2 (6 bases). V lost 4 bases, J lost 5 bases, and 15 bases lay in between. The CDR3 covers 14 residues. The V gene's germline CDR1 is LNHNV and CDR2 YYDKDF (reference sequence). The CDR3 is CATSTRPERDEQYF. CDR3 bases: TGTGCCACCAGCACCCGACCAGAGCGGGACGAGCAGTACTTC.

The chain combines TRBV5-1 with TRBJ1-4; D is perhaps TRBD1 (6 bases). This CDR3 is 14 amino acids long. Germline CDR1 and CDR2: SGHRS and YFSETQ. The V gene lost 5 bases and the J gene lost 8 bases, with 16 bases spanning the gap. The CDR3 DNA sequence: TGCGCCAGCAGTCCGGGGAGGGGGGACGAAAAACTGTTTTTT. It translates to CASSPGRGDEKLFF.

The count of this clone is one. V and J are TRBV27 and TRBJ2-7; 8 bases are a match to TRBD1. Germline V gives CDR1 MNHEY, CDR2 SMNVEV (reference sequence). V shed 2 bases, J shed 4 bases, and the junction held 4 bases outside the gene matches. The CDR3 runs 14 residues. The CDR3 loop is CASSLAGGTYEQYF. Here the CDR3 DNA reads TGTGCCAGCAGTTTAGCAGGGGGCACGTACGAGCAGTACTTC.

The chain couples TRBV5-8 to TRBJ1-6; maybe TRBD1 (6 bases). CDR3 length: 14 amino acids. Deletions cut 1 base from V and 9 bases from J, with 11 bases between. The germline CDR1 and CDR2 sequences are SGHTS and YDEGEE. The CDR3 region is CASSLSGRGSPLHF. CDR3 sequence (DNA): TGTGCCAGCAGCTTGTCGGGCAGGGGTTCACCCCTCCACTTT. Full variable domain (missing parts from reference TRBV5-8 and TRBJ1-6): EAGVTQSPTHLIKTRGQQATLRCSPISGHTSVYWYQQALGLGLQFLLWYDEGEERNRGNFPPRFSGRQFPNYSSELNVNALELEDSALYLCASSLSGRGSPLHFGNGTRLTVT.

CDR3 DNA: TGTGCCAGCAGTTTATACAGCTTCACCGGGGAGCTGTTTTTT. This encodes CASSLYSFTGELFF. The chain links TRBV27 to TRBJ2-2; D gene ambiguous. Germline-derived CDR1 and CDR2 are MNHEY and SMNVEV (reference sequence). Trimming pared 1 base from V and 4 bases from J, leaving 7 bases between. The CDR3 length is 14 residues.

Here the CDR3 reads CASSMRQGALSYGYTF. CDR3 bases: TGTGCCAGTAGTATGCGTCAGGGGGCCCTTAGCTATGGCTACACCTTC. This chain links TRBV19 with TRBJ1-2, with 8 nucleotides matching TRBD1. The germline gives CDR1 LNHDA, CDR2 SQIVND (reference sequence). The CDR3 extends over 16 amino acids. V lost 3 bases and J lost 4; bases outside the gene matches: 10. Complete variable domain (other parts from reference TRBV19 and TRBJ1-2): DGGITQSPKYLFRKEGQNVTLSCEQNLNHDAMYWYRQDPGQGLRLIYYSQIVNDFQKGDIAEGYSVSREKKESFPLTVTSAQKNPTAFYLCASSMRQGALSYGYTFGSGTRLTVV.

This clone was picked up one time. The CDR3, as DNA: TGTGCCAGCCGTCAGGGGGCTTTGAACACTGAAGCTTTCTTT. Translated: CASRQGALNTEAFF. V usage is TRBV6-5 and J usage is TRBJ1-1; 8 bases match TRBD1. Germline values: CDR1 MNHEY, CDR2 SVGAGI. This CDR3 is 14 amino acids long. The J segment lost 0 bases and the V segment lost 8 bases, leaving 5 bases of the junction unmatched.

The rearrangement links TRBV5-1 to TRBJ2-1; D may be TRBD1 (6 bases). Per the germline V gene, CDR1 is SGHRS and CDR2 is YFSETQ. Trimming removed 3 bases from V and 7 bases from J, with 14 bases in between. This CDR3 is 14 amino acids long. CDR3 sequence (DNA): TGCGCCAGCAGCTCGGTAGCTCAGGGGAATGAGCAGTTCTTC. Its translation: CASSSVAQGNEQFF. Full variable domain (remainder filled in from reference TRBV5-1 and TRBJ2-1): KAGVTQTPRYLIKTRGQQVTLSCSPISGHRSVSWYQQTPGQGLQFLFEYFSETQRNKGNFPGRFSGRQFSNSRSEMNVSTLELGDSALYLCASSSVAQGNEQFFGPGTRLTVL.

The J gene is TRBJ2-3, the V gene TRBV6-1, with a possible D match to TRBD2 (6 bases). V dropped 0 bases and J dropped 6 bases, with 13 bases sitting between them. Germline loops: CDR1 MNHNS, CDR2 SASEGT. This CDR3 is 15 amino acids long. Written as DNA, the CDR3 is TGTGCCAGCAGTGAAGCTGCGGGATCCATGGATACGCAGTATTTT. Protein sequence: CASSEAAGSMDTQYF.